This is a list of T cell receptor beta chains from one sample in a study of OX40 agonist ivuxolimab in advanced cancers. Method: immunoSEQ multiplex PCR; TCRdb's copy keeps in-frame clones and lacks some. The table shows about 50,000 clones, with roughly 89% occurring only once. The sequences come from CD4+ or CD8+ T cells sorted from blood, collected in a trial of the OX40 agonist ivuxolimab. The receptors derive from an adult with an advanced solid tumor such as melanoma, head and neck, liver or kidney cancer. The CDR3 runs from the conserved cysteine through the conserved F or W. Each record gives: J gene, D gene, V gene, clone size, CDR3 protein, CDR3 DNA. The D gene is left open where the match is weak. Clone size is stated in some rows and not others, as once, few, many or a class when expanded.

j_call: TRBJ1-1
d_call: -
v_call: TRBV7-9
clone_size: -
cdr3_aa: CASSPAEGMLTEAFF
cdr3_nt: TGTGCCAGCAGCCCGGCTGAAGGGATGCTGACTGAAGCTTTCTTT

j_call: TRBJ1-1
d_call: -
v_call: TRBV7-2
clone_size: -
cdr3_aa: CASSFMAGSTEAFF
cdr3_nt: TGTGCCAGCAGCTTCATGGCAGGGTCCACTGAAGCTTTCTTT

j_call: TRBJ2-7
d_call: TRBD2
v_call: TRBV5-4
clone_size: -
cdr3_aa: CASSLVGGNYEQYF
cdr3_nt: TGTGCCAGCAGCTTGGTGGGGGGGAACTACGAGCAGTACTTC

j_call: TRBJ1-1
d_call: TRBD1
v_call: TRBV19
clone_size: -
cdr3_aa: CASSMTGGTEAFF
cdr3_nt: TGTGCCAGTAGTATGACAGGGGGCACTGAAGCTTTCTTT

j_call: TRBJ2-7
d_call: -
v_call: TRBV28
clone_size: -
cdr3_aa: CASSLIYEQYF
cdr3_nt: TGTGCCAGCAGTCTGATCTACGAGCAGTACTTC

j_call: TRBJ1-5
d_call: TRBD1
v_call: TRBV7-8
clone_size: -
cdr3_aa: CASSTYPGTGGGPQHF
cdr3_nt: TGTGCCAGCAGCACCTACCCCGGGACAGGGGGAGGGCCCCAGCATTTT

j_call: TRBJ1-2
d_call: -
v_call: TRBV4-3
clone_size: -
cdr3_aa: CASSQGGNYGYTF
cdr3_nt: TGCGCCAGCAGCCAAGGCGGTAACTATGGCTACACCTTC

j_call: TRBJ2-1
d_call: -
v_call: TRBV27
clone_size: -
cdr3_aa: CASSLSTGWSYNEQFF
cdr3_nt: TGTGCCAGCAGTTTAAGTACAGGGTGGTCCTACAATGAGCAGTTCTTC

j_call: TRBJ2-7
d_call: -
v_call: TRBV7-6
clone_size: -
cdr3_aa: CASSLGGRSYEQYF
cdr3_nt: TGTGCCAGCAGCTTAGGCGGAAGAAGCTACGAGCAGTACTTC

j_call: TRBJ2-3
d_call: -
v_call: TRBV6-6
clone_size: few
cdr3_aa: CASSSPGGTDTQYF
cdr3_nt: TGTGCCAGCAGTTCACCGGGTGGGACAGATACGCAGTATTTT

j_call: TRBJ2-1
d_call: TRBD2
v_call: TRBV28
clone_size: -
cdr3_aa: CASSHSGGAWFF
cdr3_nt: TGTGCCAGCAGCCATAGCGGGGGGGCATGGTTCTTC

j_call: TRBJ1-1
d_call: -
v_call: TRBV28
clone_size: -
cdr3_aa: CASSFGGNTEAFF
cdr3_nt: TGTGCCAGCAGTTTTGGCGGGAACACTGAAGCTTTCTTT

j_call: TRBJ1-1
d_call: -
v_call: TRBV10-2
clone_size: -
cdr3_aa: CASGTGLNTEAFF
cdr3_nt: TGCGCCAGCGGAACAGGGTTGAACACTGAAGCTTTCTTT

j_call: TRBJ2-1
d_call: -
v_call: TRBV27
clone_size: -
cdr3_aa: CASSFLGPNNEQFF
cdr3_nt: TGTGCCAGCAGTTTCTTGGGGCCAAACAATGAGCAGTTCTTC

j_call: TRBJ2-1
d_call: -
v_call: TRBV10-2
clone_size: -
cdr3_aa: CASSASLNEQFF
cdr3_nt: TGCGCCAGCAGTGCCTCGCTCAATGAGCAGTTCTTC

j_call: TRBJ1-3
d_call: TRBD1
v_call: TRBV28
clone_size: -
cdr3_aa: CASSSVDRVGNTIYF
cdr3_nt: TGTGCCAGCAGTTCCGTGGACAGGGTTGGAAACACCATATATTTT

j_call: TRBJ1-5
d_call: -
v_call: TRBV4-1
clone_size: -
cdr3_aa: CASSQDSGQPQHF
cdr3_nt: TGCGCCAGCAGCCAAGATTCTGGTCAGCCCCAGCATTTT

j_call: TRBJ2-5
d_call: TRBD2
v_call: TRBV27
clone_size: -
cdr3_aa: CASSPHTSGGPEETQYF
cdr3_nt: TGTGCCAGCAGTCCGCACACCTCGGGAGGGCCGGAGGAGACCCAGTACTTC

j_call: TRBJ2-7
d_call: -
v_call: TRBV7-9
clone_size: -
cdr3_aa: CATLLHYEQYF
cdr3_nt: TGTGCCACACTACTCCACTACGAGCAGTACTTC

j_call: TRBJ1-4
d_call: -
v_call: TRBV6-1
clone_size: -
cdr3_aa: CASSELRIFNEKLFF
cdr3_nt: TGTGCCAGCAGTGAATTACGGATCTTTAATGAAAAACTGTTTTTT

j_call: TRBJ2-5
d_call: TRBD1
v_call: TRBV6-6
clone_size: -
cdr3_aa: CASGQGAWETQYF
cdr3_nt: TGTGCCAGCGGTCAGGGGGCTTGGGAGACCCAGTACTTC

j_call: TRBJ1-5
d_call: -
v_call: TRBV6-1
clone_size: once
cdr3_aa: CASSTGTYVNQPQHF
cdr3_nt: TGTGCCAGCAGTACCGGGACCTATGTCAATCAGCCCCAGCATTTT

j_call: TRBJ1-2
d_call: -
v_call: TRBV4-3
clone_size: -
cdr3_aa: CASSQDWATNYGYTF
cdr3_nt: TGCGCCAGCAGCCAAGATTGGGCCACTAACTATGGCTACACCTTC

j_call: TRBJ1-2
d_call: -
v_call: TRBV5-4
clone_size: -
cdr3_aa: CASSLDRVYDTF
cdr3_nt: TGTGCCAGCAGCTTGGACAGGGTTTACGACACCTTC

j_call: TRBJ2-6
d_call: -
v_call: TRBV27
clone_size: -
cdr3_aa: CASSLSPNANVLTF
cdr3_nt: TGTGCCAGCAGTTTATCCCCGAACGCCAACGTCCTGACTTTC

j_call: TRBJ1-1
d_call: -
v_call: TRBV5-6
clone_size: -
cdr3_aa: CASRDRRPLNTEAFF
cdr3_nt: TGTGCCAGCAGAGACAGGCGGCCCTTGAACACTGAAGCTTTCTTT

j_call: TRBJ2-7
d_call: TRBD2
v_call: TRBV5-5
clone_size: -
cdr3_aa: CASSNPSGTSSSYEQYF
cdr3_nt: TGTGCCAGCAGCAATCCATCCGGGACTAGTTCTTCCTACGAGCAGTACTTC

j_call: TRBJ2-7
d_call: -
v_call: TRBV28
clone_size: -
cdr3_aa: CASSFLSDEQYF
cdr3_nt: TGTGCCAGCAGTTTTTTGTCCGACGAGCAGTACTTC

j_call: TRBJ2-1
d_call: -
v_call: TRBV5-4
clone_size: -
cdr3_aa: CASSLGVGNEQFF
cdr3_nt: TGTGCCAGCAGCTTGGGGGTGGGCAATGAGCAGTTCTTC

j_call: TRBJ1-6
d_call: -
v_call: TRBV14
clone_size: -
cdr3_aa: CASSQGSIDSPLHF
cdr3_nt: TGTGCCAGCAGTCAAGGCAGTATCGATTCACCCCTCCACTTT

j_call: TRBJ1-5
d_call: -
v_call: TRBV10-2
clone_size: -
cdr3_aa: CASNEVGAQQPQHF
cdr3_nt: TGCGCCAGCAACGAGGTAGGGGCGCAACAGCCCCAGCATTTT

j_call: TRBJ2-7
d_call: TRBD2
v_call: TRBV6-1
clone_size: -
cdr3_aa: CASGGPTSNGVLAAYEQYF
cdr3_nt: TGTGCCAGCGGTGGCCCAACGTCGAACGGAGTACTAGCGGCCTACGAGCAGTACTTC

j_call: TRBJ2-3
d_call: -
v_call: TRBV7-9
clone_size: -
cdr3_aa: CASTPFSTDTQYF
cdr3_nt: TGTGCCAGCACCCCCTTCAGCACAGATACGCAGTATTTT

j_call: TRBJ1-5
d_call: -
v_call: TRBV6-4
clone_size: -
cdr3_aa: CASIGSRGGNQPQHF
cdr3_nt: TGTGCCAGCATCGGGTCCCGTGGCGGCAATCAGCCCCAGCATTTT

j_call: TRBJ1-1
d_call: -
v_call: TRBV18
clone_size: -
cdr3_aa: CASTMEGVGTEAFF
cdr3_nt: TGTGCCAGCACCATGGAAGGCGTCGGCACTGAAGCTTTCTTT

j_call: TRBJ1-5
d_call: -
v_call: TRBV28
clone_size: -
cdr3_aa: CASSTQDTSRVGNQPQHF
cdr3_nt: TGTGCCAGCAGTACTCAGGACACATCCCGGGTGGGCAATCAGCCCCAGCATTTT

j_call: TRBJ1-5
d_call: -
v_call: TRBV19
clone_size: -
cdr3_aa: CASSRNAGGNQPQHF
cdr3_nt: TGTGCCAGTAGTAGGAATGCCGGGGGCAATCAGCCCCAGCATTTT

j_call: TRBJ1-2
d_call: TRBD1
v_call: TRBV5-4
clone_size: -
cdr3_aa: CASSQRGQEETF
cdr3_nt: TGTGCCAGCAGCCAGAGGGGGCAGGAGGAGACCTTC

j_call: TRBJ2-1
d_call: -
v_call: TRBV5-1
clone_size: -
cdr3_aa: CASSFGWSEQFF
cdr3_nt: TGCGCCAGCAGCTTTGGGTGGTCTGAGCAGTTCTTC

j_call: TRBJ2-7
d_call: TRBD2
v_call: TRBV6-5
clone_size: few
cdr3_aa: CASSYSALAGVEQYF
cdr3_nt: TGTGCCAGCAGTTACTCCGCTCTAGCGGGAGTCGAGCAGTACTTC

j_call: TRBJ1-1
d_call: -
v_call: TRBV29-1
clone_size: -
cdr3_aa: CSVETGTGTPNTEAFF
cdr3_nt: TGCAGCGTTGAAACAGGGACGGGGACACCAAACACTGAAGCTTTCTTT

j_call: TRBJ1-4
d_call: TRBD1
v_call: TRBV28
clone_size: -
cdr3_aa: CASTATGGGEEKLFF
cdr3_nt: TGTGCCAGCACCGCGACAGGGGGAGGTGAGGAAAAACTGTTTTTT

j_call: TRBJ2-7
d_call: -
v_call: TRBV10-3
clone_size: -
cdr3_aa: CAISESLQLYEQYF
cdr3_nt: TGTGCCATCAGTGAGTCTCTACAGCTTTACGAGCAGTACTTC

j_call: TRBJ2-1
d_call: -
v_call: TRBV27
clone_size: -
cdr3_aa: CASSSLSSYNEQFF
cdr3_nt: TGTGCCAGCAGTTCGTTAAGCTCCTACAATGAGCAGTTCTTC